Listed here are 30 T cell receptor beta chains from one sample, sequenced in a study of shared clonotypes between healthy human individuals. Sequencing was performed with immunoSEQ multiplex PCR; in TCRdb, only in-frame clones are kept and a portion is missing. The table has approximately 1,500,000 clones, around 97% seen once; the top ten hold approximately 1%. Sequenced sample: naive CD4+ T cells sorted from blood. Indicated subset: CD45RA+ positively selected. The receptors were gathered from a man aged 25 to 40 in good health.

The CDR3 loop reads CASSLGGQGAYEQYF. CDR3 DNA sequence: TGTGCCAGCAGCTTAGGGGGACAGGGCGCCTACGAGCAGTACTTC. This chain uses TRBV7-4 with TRBJ2-7; 9 positions agree with TRBD1. The germline CDR1 and CDR2 sequences are SGHVT and SQSDAQ. This CDR3 contains 15 residues. V was clipped by 1 base and J by 2 bases; unmatched bases: 3.

As to this clone: Other DNA sequences in the same sample also yield this CDR3. The chain carries TRBV5-1 and TRBJ1-1; D not resolved. The V end lost 2 bases, the J end lost 2 bases, and 7 bases lay between the germline ends. This CDR3 is built from 13 residues. Germline lookup yields CDR1 SGHRS and CDR2 YFSETQ. CDR3 region: CASSLRVNTEAFF. The CDR3 nucleotides read TGCGCCAGCAGCTTACGCGTTAACACTGAAGCTTTCTTT.

The table lists this clone with a few counts. V and J are TRBV19 and TRBJ1-5, with TRBD1 identical over 7 bases. Trimming cost V 4 bases and J 5 bases; bases outside gene matches: 2. The germline CDR1 and CDR2 sequences are LNHDA and SQIVND (reference sequence). This CDR3 is built from 13 residues. The CDR3 sequence: CASSRGTDQPQHF. CDR3 nucleotide sequence: TGTGCCAGTAGTAGGGGGACAGATCAGCCCCAGCATTTT.

V is TRBV4-3 and J is TRBJ2-3; 7 nucleotides align to TRBD2. The V and J ends lost 1 base and 14 bases, in that order; junction bases with no gene match: 9. The CDR3 sequence is 13 residues long. The germline gives CDR1 LGHNA, CDR2 YSLEER. CDR3 bases: TGCGCCAGCAGCCAAGGGCTCGGGGGGAAGGGGTATTTT. Translated: CASSQGLGGKGYF.

V gene TRBV9 combines with J gene TRBJ2-3, with D maybe TRBD2 (6 bases). The germline gives CDR1 SGDLS, CDR2 YYNGEE. With 4 bases removed from V and 0 bases from J, the gap between germline ends came to 15 bases. This CDR3 region has 16 residues. The CDR3 is CASSQSPGGSTDTQYF. The CDR3 coding sequence is TGTGCCAGCAGCCAATCCCCCGGGGGAAGCACAGATACGCAGTATTTT.

The V and J genes are TRBV5-1 and TRBJ2-1; 7 nucleotides line up with TRBD1. This CDR3 is built from 14 residues. The V gene end was trimmed by 3 bases and the J gene end by 5 bases; junction bases not matched to a gene: 5. Germline CDR1 is SGHRS and CDR2 is YFSETQ. The CDR3 protein is CASSYRDRDNEQFF. CDR3 DNA: TGCGCCAGCAGCTACCGGGACAGAGACAATGAGCAGTTCTTC.

The rearrangement links TRBV18 to TRBJ1-1; weak D call: TRBD1 (5 bases). CDR1 KGHSH and CDR2 LQKENI come from the germline V gene. There are 15 residues in the CDR3. V was shortened by 3 bases and J by 3 bases, with 14 bases between the two germline ends. DNA of the CDR3: TGTGCCAGCTCACCCGTTCGGGGGGGGGACACTGAAGCTTTCTTT. It codes for CASSPVRGGDTEAFF.

The rearrangement links TRBV4-2 to TRBJ2-1, with D possibly being TRBD2 (5 bases). Trimming left V 4 bases short and J 5 bases short, with 12 bases between. This CDR3 spans 14 amino acids. CDR1 and CDR2 from the germline V gene are LGHNA and YNFKEQ. This chain's CDR3 is CASSRGLSNNEQFF. The CDR3 DNA sequence: TGTGCCAGCAGCCGCGGACTGAGCAACAATGAGCAGTTCTTC.

The chain links TRBV9 to TRBJ1-4; 8 bases line up with TRBD1. From germline, CDR1 is SGDLS and CDR2 YYNGEE. The CDR3 spans 15 residues. J was trimmed by 5 bases and V by 4 bases; bases with no gene match: 7. Here the CDR3 reads CASSFDRGGNEKLFF. CDR3 nucleotides: TGTGCCAGCAGCTTTGACAGGGGAGGGAATGAAAAACTGTTTTTT.

V is TRBV5-1 and J is TRBJ1-1; 10 positions agree with TRBD1. Germline V CDR1 and CDR2: SGHRS, YFSETQ. This CDR3 spans 14 amino acids. V was pared by 4 bases and J by 4 bases, with 4 bases of the junction left unmatched. CDR3 coding DNA: TGCGCCAGCAGCGTAGGACAGGGGGGCACTGAAGCTTTCTTT. Translated, it gives CASSVGQGGTEAFF.

Concerning this clone itself: The junction does not match germline at one end; this may be a read error. The chain couples TRBV7-7 to TRBJ2-3; D ambiguous. The CDR3 runs 14 residues. From germline, CDR1 is SSHAT and CDR2 FNYEAQ (reference sequence). The CDR3 spells CASSSFPSTDTQYF. The CDR3 nucleotides read TGTGCTAGCAGCTCTTTCCCTTCCACAGATACGCAGTATTTT.

The rearrangement links TRBV6-5 to TRBJ1-1, with TRBD1 as a possible D gene (6 bases). Per germline, CDR1 MNHEY and CDR2 SVGAGI. The CDR3 extends over 14 amino acids. With 0 bases removed from V and 7 bases from J, the gap between germline ends came to 12 bases. CDR3 sequence: CASSYSGQAVEAFF. The CDR3 region has the DNA TGTGCCAGCAGTTACTCGGGACAAGCGGTTGAAGCTTTCTTT.

The chain joins TRBV19 to TRBJ1-4; 8 bases are a match to TRBD1. CDR3 length: 14 residues. The germline CDR1 and CDR2 sequences are LNHDA and SQIVND (reference sequence). The V and J ends lost 6 bases and 2 bases, in that order; junction bases with no gene match: 2. CDR3 coding DNA: TGTGCCAGTAGCCCAGGGGGCACTAATGAAAAACTGTTTTTT. It codes for CASSPGGTNEKLFF.

The chain links TRBV19 to TRBJ2-4; perhaps D is TRBD1 or TRBD2 (5 bases each). Germline values: CDR1 LNHDA, CDR2 SQIVND (reference sequence). V was cut by 3 bases and J by 0 bases, with 9 bases left in between. This CDR3 spans 15 amino acids. CDR3 coding DNA: TGTGCCAGTAGTATGGGGACGGGAGCCAAAAACATTCAGTACTTC. It translates to CASSMGTGAKNIQYF.

This clone was observed a handful of times. The chain uses TRBV7-9 and TRBJ1-5; weak D call: TRBD1 (5 bases). CDR1 and CDR2 (germline): SEHNR, FQNEAQ (reference sequence). This CDR3 region has 13 residues. V dropped 5 bases and J dropped 7 bases, with 12 bases sitting between them. The CDR3 protein is CASSLTGAQPQHF. In DNA form, the CDR3 reads TGTGCCAGCAGCCTCACCGGGGCACAGCCCCAGCATTTT.

V and J are TRBV2 and TRBJ2-7, with TRBD2 matching 13 bases. Germline lookup yields CDR1 SNHLY and CDR2 FYNNEI. CDR3 length: 13 amino acids. Trimming took 11 bases from V and 2 from J; bases not matched to a gene: 3. The CDR3 DNA reads as TGTGCCGGGGGACTAGCGGGGACCTACGAGCAGTACTTC. This codes for CAGGLAGTYEQYF.

In this sample, this clone turned up once. The CDR3 DNA is TGTGCCAGCAGCTACGGTTTCCGCGAGCAGTACTTC. Amino acid sequence: CASSYGFREQYF. This sequence joins TRBV11-2 and TRBJ2-7; D is ambiguous. The CDR3 is made up of 12 amino acids. Between the trimmed V and J ends, which lost 4 bases and 6 bases, there was a span of 10 bases. Germline values: CDR1 SGHAT, CDR2 FQNNGV.

V usage is TRBV14 and J usage is TRBJ2-5; tentatively, D is TRBD1 (6 bases). There are 16 residues in the CDR3. Germline V gene data show CDR1 as SGHDN and CDR2 as FVKESK. Trimming left V 5 bases short and J 2 bases short, with 18 bases between. The CDR3 region has the DNA TGTGCCAGCAGCTCGCGACGAGGGGGACCACAAGAGACCCAGTACTTC. Its translation is CASSSRRGGPQETQYF.

The chain recombines TRBV5-4 with TRBJ1-2; no clear D. Trimming removed 1 base at V and 10 bases at J, with 14 bases between. This CDR3 is 13 amino acids long. The V gene's germline CDR1 is SGHNT and CDR2 YYREEE (reference sequence). The CDR3 region has the DNA TGTGCCAGCAGCTTGCGCGGCGGGAGATCCTACACCTTC. It is translated as CASSLRGGRSYTF.

The chain links TRBV7-7 to TRBJ2-1; D uncertain. This CDR3 is 13 amino acids long. The germline CDR1 and CDR2 sequences are SSHAT and FNYEAQ (reference sequence). Between the trimmed V and J ends, which lost 5 bases and 4 bases, there was a span of 9 bases. Here the CDR3 DNA reads TGTGCCAGCAGCGTACGATTGTACAATGAGCAGTTCTTC. Amino acid sequence: CASSVRLYNEQFF.

V usage is TRBV6-1 and J usage is TRBJ2-1; TRBD2 matches 8 bases. In germline, CDR1 is MNHNS, CDR2 SASEGT. With 7 bases clipped from V and 6 bases from J, the junction kept 8 bases outside the gene matches. The CDR3 has 14 residues. CDR3 DNA sequence: TGTGCCAGCATAACCGGGACTAGAGTCAATGAGCAGTTCTTC. Translated, it gives CASITGTRVNEQFF.

This clone appeared once. This chain links TRBV19 with TRBJ2-1; tentatively, D is TRBD2 (6 bases). The germline V and J ends were trimmed by 3 bases and 2 bases, with 14 bases remaining between them. Per the germline V gene, CDR1 is LNHDA and CDR2 is SQIVND (reference sequence). The CDR3 sequence is 16 residues long. The DNA of the CDR3 is TGTGCCAGTAGTATGATGGGACTCGGGACCTACAATGAGCAGTTCTTC. Translated, it gives CASSMMGLGTYNEQFF. The variable domain in full, completed from reference TRBV19 and TRBJ2-1, reads DGGITQSPKYLFRKEGQNVTLSCEQNLNHDAMYWYRQDPGQGLRLIYYSQIVNDFQKGDIAEGYSVSREKKESFPLTVTSAQKNPTAFYLCASSMMGLGTYNEQFFGPGTRLTVL.

V usage is TRBV7-3 and J usage is TRBJ2-3; D possibly uses TRBD1 or TRBD2 (5 bases each). CDR1 and CDR2 (germline): SGHTA, FQGTGA. V lost 4 bases to trimming and J lost 1 base, with 18 bases between them. The CDR3 is 17 amino acids. CDR3 DNA sequence: TGTGCCAGCAGCTCCAGAGGGGCAACCCTCCGCACAGATACGCAGTATTTT. It codes for CASSSRGATLRTDTQYF.

The sample holds one count of this clone. V gene TRBV30 combines with J gene TRBJ2-7; TRBD2 is a possible D gene (5 bases). The CDR3 runs to 14 residues. Germline assignment: CDR1 GTSNPN and CDR2 SVGIG (reference sequence). Trimming cost V 3 bases and J 2 bases, with 14 bases left between them. CDR3 in amino acids: CAWRALDSPYEQYF. The CDR3, as DNA: TGTGCCTGGAGAGCCTTGGACTCTCCCTACGAGCAGTACTTC.

This rearrangement joins TRBV27 to TRBJ2-1; perhaps TRBD2 as D (5 bases). This CDR3 is 15 amino acids long. Trimming left V 6 bases short and J 3 bases short, with 15 bases between. CDR1 MNHEY and CDR2 SMNVEV come from the germline V gene (reference sequence). CDR3 bases: TGTGCCAGCAGCCTTAGCGTGGGAGACTACAATGAGCAGTTCTTC. This sequence encodes CASSLSVGDYNEQFF.

J is TRBJ2-5 and V is TRBV15; weak D call: TRBD1 (6 bases). The CDR3 totals 13 residues. Trimming took 8 bases from V and 1 from J, leaving 11 bases between them. Per germline, CDR1 LNHNV and CDR2 YYDKDF (reference sequence). The CDR3 DNA sequence: TGTGCCACCCGTGCAGGGGTCCAAGAGACCCAGTACTTC. Its translation: CATRAGVQETQYF.

This chain joins TRBV28 and TRBJ1-5; unclear D gene. This CDR3 spans 13 amino acids. The germline V gene has CDR1 MDHEN and CDR2 SYDVKM. V was pared by 5 bases and J by 5 bases, with 10 bases between. The CDR3 nucleotides read TGTGCCAGCAGTCCTGGACCGGATCAGCCCCAGCATTTT. Its protein is CASSPGPDQPQHF.

The chain is built from TRBV5-1 and TRBJ2-7; perhaps TRBD2 as D (5 bases). The CDR3 length is 14 residues. The germline gives CDR1 SGHRS, CDR2 YFSETQ. V was trimmed by 3 bases and J by 7 bases, leaving 17 bases between them. This CDR3 is CASSSPGVAREQYF. In DNA, the CDR3 is TGCGCCAGCAGCTCCCCTGGGGTAGCGCGGGAGCAGTACTTC. Together with reference TRBV5-1 and TRBJ2-7, the CDR3 gives the full variable domain: KAGVTQTPRYLIKTRGQQVTLSCSPISGHRSVSWYQQTPGQGLQFLFEYFSETQRNKGNFPGRFSGRQFSNSRSEMNVSTLELGDSALYLCASSSPGVAREQYFGPGTRLTVT.

The V and J genes are TRBV7-2 and TRBJ2-1, with D possibly TRBD2 on 6 matching bases. CDR3 size: 16 residues. Trimming left V 0 bases short and J 5 bases short, with 14 bases between. CDR1 is SGHTA and CDR2 is FQGNSA in the germline V gene. The CDR3 reads CASSLARGIRDNEQFF. The CDR3 coding sequence is TGTGCCAGCAGCTTAGCCCGGGGGATTCGCGACAATGAGCAGTTCTTC. Full variable domain (missing parts from reference TRBV7-2 and TRBJ2-1): GAGVSQSPSNKVTEKGKDVELRCDPISGHTALYWYRQSLGQGLEFLIYFQGNSAPDKSGLPSDRFSAERTGGSVSTLTIQRTQQEDSAVYLCASSLARGIRDNEQFFGPGTRLTVL.

J is TRBJ2-1 and V is TRBV7-2; 7 bases align to TRBD2. With 4 bases clipped from V and 6 bases from J, the junction kept 6 bases outside the gene matches. CDR3 length: 14 amino acids. Germline V gene lookup returns CDR1 SGHTA and CDR2 FQGNSA. This CDR3 is CASSSRSGVNEQFF. The CDR3, as DNA: TGTGCCAGCAGCTCCCGGAGCGGGGTCAATGAGCAGTTCTTC.